A single sample is the source of the 4 T cell receptor beta chains below, sequenced in a study of blood T cell repertoires in COVID-19. Assay used: immunoSEQ multiplex PCR; TCRdb lists only in-frame clones, some missing. The sample carries about 68,000 clones, nearly 90% recorded once. Sequenced material: peripheral blood. These receptor sequences come from a man aged 45 to 65 with active COVID-19.

The V call is TRBV5-6, the J call TRBJ2-7; 9 bases are shared with TRBD1. Germline CDR1 is SGHDT and CDR2 is YYEEEE. The CDR3 consists of 18 residues. After removal of 2 bases from V and 3 bases from J, the junction contained 15 bases not matched to a gene. The CDR3 is CASSFGSIQGAMDYEQYF. The CDR3 region has the DNA TGTGCCAGCAGCTTCGGGAGTATACAGGGGGCGATGGACTACGAGCAGTACTTC.

V is TRBV6-5 and J is TRBJ1-2; D perhaps matches TRBD1 (6 bases). The CDR3 contains 13 residues. Trimming cost V 5 bases and J 4 bases, with 11 bases left between them. Per the germline V gene, CDR1 is MNHEY and CDR2 is SVGAGI. For the CDR3, the DNA is TGTGCCAGCAGTCCGGACAGCCTCTATGGCTACACCTTC. Translated: CASSPDSLYGYTF.

V gene TRBV15 combines with J gene TRBJ2-7; D is unclear. CDR1 and CDR2 from the germline V gene are LNHNV and YYDKDF (reference sequence). The CDR3 runs 12 residues. Trimming shortened V by 0 bases and J by 6 bases, and 6 bases separated the two germline ends. CDR3 coding DNA: TGTGCCACCAGCAGAGATCAGGTCGAGCAGTACTTC. Amino acids: CATSRDQVEQYF.

The V gene is TRBV12-5, the J gene TRBJ1-2; D is ambiguous. CDR3 size: 14 residues. Trimming pared 2 bases from V and 4 bases from J, leaving 11 bases between. Germline CDR1 is LGHNT and CDR2 is FRNRAP. This CDR3 is CASGLWEGGYGYTF. The CDR3 nucleotides read TGTGCTAGTGGTTTGTGGGAGGGAGGCTATGGCTACACCTTC.